Following are 2 T cell receptor beta chains from one sample sequenced in a study of blood T cell repertoires in COVID-19. Method: immunoSEQ multiplex PCR; TCRdb's copy keeps in-frame clones and lacks some. Counted here are about 23,000 clones, approximately 94% occurring once; the ten biggest clones make up less than 4.5%. Sequencing input: peripheral blood. The receptor set was obtained from a woman aged 45-65 years with active COVID-19.

This clone was seen only once. The genes are TRBV19 and TRBJ1-1, with D perhaps matching TRBD1 (6 bases). The CDR3 extends over 13 amino acids. Germline CDR1 and CDR2: LNHDA and SQIVND (reference sequence). Trimming shortened V by 6 bases and J by 0 bases, and 8 bases separated the two germline ends. The CDR3 loop reads CASSYRVNTEAFF. The CDR3 region has the DNA TGTGCCAGTAGCTACAGGGTGAACACTGAAGCTTTCTTT.

The DNA of the CDR3 is TGTGCCAGCTCAGCCGGGACAGAGAACACTGAAGCTTTCTTT. This translates into CASSAGTENTEAFF. The gene calls are TRBV18 and TRBJ1-1; 7 nucleotides align to TRBD1. The germline V gene has CDR1 KGHSH and CDR2 LQKENI. The length of the CDR3 is 14 residues. J lost 1 base, V lost 5 bases, and 4 bases had no gene match.